Below, 17 T cell receptor beta chains from the same sample are listed, as sequenced in a study of T cell responses to AZD1222 COVID-19 vaccine. Sequenced by immunoSEQ multiplex PCR; TCRdb stores in-frame clones only, minus some. The repertoire consists of some 140,000 clones, with more than 85% occurring once and the leading ten covering roughly 2%. Specimen: peripheral blood, collected 28 days after the second AZD1222 dose. The source of these receptors is an adult who received the AZD1222 COVID-19 vaccine.

The CDR3 protein is CASSSWTSVYNEQFF. The DNA for the CDR3 is TGTGCCAGCAGCTCTTGGACTAGCGTTTACAATGAGCAGTTCTTC. The V gene is TRBV7-2, the J gene TRBJ2-1; 9 bases align to TRBD2. The trim removed 4 bases at V and 4 bases at J, leaving 5 bases unmatched. In germline, CDR1 is SGHTA, CDR2 FQGNSA. CDR3 length equals 15 residues.

The CDR3 DNA follows: TGCGCCAGCACCAAACCAGAACAGGGGGGAACCCTCCAGTACTTC. Protein product: CASTKPEQGGTLQYF. The chain links TRBV5-1 to TRBJ2-5; 8 bases are shared with TRBD1. Trimming removed 6 bases from V and 10 bases from J; junction bases left unmatched: 17. The CDR3 extends over 15 amino acids. Germline CDR1 is SGHRS and CDR2 is YFSETQ. Drawing the rest from reference TRBV5-1 and TRBJ2-5, the complete variable domain is KAGVTQTPRYLIKTRGQQVTLSCSPISGHRSVSWYQQTPGQGLQFLFEYFSETQRNKGNFPGRFSGRQFSNSRSEMNVSTLELGDSALYLCASTKPEQGGTLQYFGPGTRLLVL.

The gene calls are TRBV29-1 and TRBJ2-1; 7 positions match TRBD1. The junction had 6 bases not matched to a gene; V was cut back by 2 bases and J by 8 bases. The CDR3 runs to 13 residues. The germline V gene has CDR1 SQVTM and CDR2 ANQGSEA. DNA for the CDR3: TGCAGCGTTGAAAAACAGGGGAAGGATGAGCAGTTCTTC. Residues: CSVEKQGKDEQFF.

The J gene is TRBJ1-6, the V gene TRBV19; 8 positions agree with TRBD1. The CDR3 length is 15 residues. Trimming removed 3 bases from V and 7 bases from J; junction bases left unmatched: 5. Per germline, CDR1 LNHDA and CDR2 SQIVND (reference sequence). The CDR3 DNA is TGTGCCAGTAGTATGACAGGGGAGGCCAATTCACCCCTCCACTTT. Translated: CASSMTGEANSPLHF.

The chain combines TRBV18 with TRBJ1-4, with TRBD1 matching over 7 bases. V shed 4 bases and J 4 bases; nucleotides not matched to a gene: 12. Germline lookup yields CDR1 KGHSH and CDR2 LQKENI. The CDR3 is 17 amino acids. The chain's CDR3 is CASSRETGFSGNEKLFF. DNA of the CDR3: TGTGCCAGCTCACGCGAGACAGGGTTCTCGGGTAATGAAAAACTGTTTTTT.

V and J are TRBV11-3 and TRBJ1-1, with TRBD1 identical over 9 bases. Per the germline V gene, CDR1 is SGHNT and CDR2 is YENEEA. V dropped 0 bases and J dropped 3; count of bases not matched to a gene: 2. This CDR3 spans 15 amino acids. CDR3 nucleotides: TGTGCCAGCAGCTTAGATAGGACAGGGGACACTGAAGCTTTCTTT. As protein: CASSLDRTGDTEAFF.

This sequence joins TRBV19 and TRBJ2-1; possibly TRBD2 for D (7 bases). Trimming took 8 bases from V and 9 from J, leaving 17 bases between them. This CDR3 is 13 amino acids long. Germline lookup yields CDR1 LNHDA and CDR2 SQIVND (reference sequence). This CDR3 reads CASCGGPYGEQFF. The CDR3 region has the DNA TGTGCCAGTTGCGGGGGCCCCTATGGTGAGCAGTTCTTC.

This clone was observed once. J is TRBJ1-5 and V is TRBV6-5; 7 bases map to TRBD1. Germline trimming cut 6 bases from V and 5 bases from J; bases unmatched to any gene: 4. The CDR3 is made up of 13 amino acids. Germline V gene lookup returns CDR1 MNHEY and CDR2 SVGAGI. The CDR3 sequence: CASSETGYQPQHF. The CDR3 DNA reads as TGTGCCAGCAGCGAGACAGGGTATCAGCCCCAGCATTTT.

A single count supports this clone. The rearrangement links TRBV6-4 to TRBJ1-1; 7 bases line up with TRBD1. CDR3 size: 15 residues. CDR1 is MRHNA and CDR2 is SNTAGT in the germline V gene. V shed 11 bases and J 3 bases; nucleotides not matched to a gene: 15. In DNA, the CDR3 is TGTGCCCGGCCCCGGACAGGTGGATGGGACACTGAAGCTTTCTTT. Encoded protein: CARPRTGGWDTEAFF.

The chain employs TRBV6-2 or TRBV6-3 and TRBJ2-1, with 9 bases aligning to TRBD1. V lost 4 bases to trimming and J lost 2 bases; unmatched junction nucleotides: 6. Germline V gene lookup returns CDR1 MNHEY and CDR2 SVGEGT. The CDR3 contains 16 residues. As DNA, the CDR3 is TGTGCCAGCAGTTTCACAGGGGGCGCGCCCTACAATGAGCAGTTCTTC. Translating it yields CASSFTGGAPYNEQFF.

The genes are TRBV12-5 and TRBJ1-3, with TRBD1 as a possible D gene (6 bases). Germline CDR1 is LGHNT and CDR2 is FRNRAP. The germline V and J ends were trimmed by 6 bases and 9 bases, with 21 bases remaining between them. The CDR3 covers 15 residues. DNA of the CDR3: TGTGCTAGTGGACCCAGGACAGCACCAGACTTCACCATATATTTT. Translating it yields CASGPRTAPDFTIYF.

This chain links TRBV6-5 with TRBJ1-1; 8 bases line up with TRBD1. The trim removed 7 bases at V and 4 bases at J, leaving 11 bases unmatched. Germline assignment: CDR1 MNHEY and CDR2 SVGAGI. The CDR3 is 15 amino acids. The CDR3 DNA sequence: TGTGCCAGCACCTTTGAGACAGGGGAGCGCACTGAAGCTTTCTTT. It is translated as CASTFETGERTEAFF.

The chain has TRBV27 and TRBJ2-1; TRBD2 matches at 7 bases. This CDR3 has 15 residues. The germline CDR1 and CDR2 sequences are MNHEY and SMNVEV (reference sequence). The junction had 4 bases not matched to a gene; V was cut back by 0 bases and J by 5 bases. The CDR3 region is CASSLSRGTHNEQFF. The CDR3 nucleotides are TGTGCCAGCAGTTTATCGCGGGGGACTCACAATGAGCAGTTCTTC.

This clone has just one count. The rearrangement uses TRBV10-3 and TRBJ1-5; D remains ambiguous. V lost 3 bases, J lost 2 bases, and 11 bases lay in between. This CDR3 spans 15 amino acids. The germline V gene has CDR1 ENHRY and CDR2 SYGVKD. The CDR3 sequence: CAISDPGKGNQPQHF. The CDR3, as DNA: TGTGCCATCAGTGACCCGGGAAAGGGCAATCAGCCCCAGCATTTT.

This chain uses TRBV20-1 with TRBJ1-2, with D maybe TRBD1 (5 bases). The V end lost 5 bases, the J end lost 4 bases, and 8 bases lay between the germline ends. There are 11 residues in the CDR3. Germline V gives CDR1 DFQATT, CDR2 SNEGSKA (reference sequence). CDR3 loop: CSAQGSYGYTF. DNA for the CDR3: TGCAGTGCTCAGGGTAGCTATGGCTACACCTTC.

The chain uses TRBV19 and TRBJ1-2; TRBD1 matches 8 bases. V trimming: 3 bases; J trimming: 7 bases; junction bases outside the gene matches: 1. Germline V CDR1 and CDR2: LNHDA, SQIVND (reference sequence). CDR3 length: 12 residues. The CDR3 sequence is CASSIDRGGYTF. The CDR3 DNA is TGTGCCAGTAGTATCGACAGGGGTGGCTACACCTTC.

This chain joins TRBV18 and TRBJ1-1, with D hard to call. The length of the CDR3 is 15 residues. Trimming removed 5 bases from V and 0 bases from J, with 13 bases in between. CDR1 is KGHSH and CDR2 is LQKENI in the germline V gene. The DNA for the CDR3 is TGTGCCAGCTCATGGTCCGAAAAAGTGAACACTGAAGCTTTCTTT. Its translation is CASSWSEKVNTEAFF.